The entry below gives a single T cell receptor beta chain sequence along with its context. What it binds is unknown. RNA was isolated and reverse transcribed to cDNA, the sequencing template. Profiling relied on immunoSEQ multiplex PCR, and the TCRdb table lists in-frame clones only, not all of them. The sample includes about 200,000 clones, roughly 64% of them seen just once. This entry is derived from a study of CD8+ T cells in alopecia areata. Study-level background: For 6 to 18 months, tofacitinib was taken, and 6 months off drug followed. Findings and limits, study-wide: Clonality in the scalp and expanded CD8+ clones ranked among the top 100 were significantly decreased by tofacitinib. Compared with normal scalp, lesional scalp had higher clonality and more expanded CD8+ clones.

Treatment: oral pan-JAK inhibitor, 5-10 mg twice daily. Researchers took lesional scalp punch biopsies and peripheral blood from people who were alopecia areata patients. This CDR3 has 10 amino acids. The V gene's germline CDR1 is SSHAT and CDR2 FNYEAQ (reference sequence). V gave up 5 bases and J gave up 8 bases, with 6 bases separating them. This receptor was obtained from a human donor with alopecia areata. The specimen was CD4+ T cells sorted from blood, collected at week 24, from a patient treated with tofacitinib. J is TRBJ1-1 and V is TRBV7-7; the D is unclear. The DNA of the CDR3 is TGTGCCAGCAGCCCGCTAGAAGCTTTCTTT. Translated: CASSPLEAFF.